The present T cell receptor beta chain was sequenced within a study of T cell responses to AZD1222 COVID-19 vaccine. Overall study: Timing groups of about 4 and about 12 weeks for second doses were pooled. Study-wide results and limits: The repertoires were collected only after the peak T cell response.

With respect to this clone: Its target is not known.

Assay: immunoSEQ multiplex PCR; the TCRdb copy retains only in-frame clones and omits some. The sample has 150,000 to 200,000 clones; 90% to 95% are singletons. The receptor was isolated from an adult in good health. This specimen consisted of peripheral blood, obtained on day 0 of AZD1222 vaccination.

CDR3 nucleotides: TGTGCCAGCAGCGCTAGCGGGAGTGGCTACAATGAGCAGTTCTTC. The encoded protein is CASSASGSGYNEQFF. This sequence joins TRBV9 and TRBJ2-1; 10 bases are shared with TRBD2. Trimming took 3 bases from V and 3 from J; bases not matched to a gene: 3. The CDR3 consists of 15 residues. The germline gives CDR1 SGDLS, CDR2 YYNGEE.